The TCR beta chain under discussion was sequenced for a study of blood T cell repertoires in COVID-19. As regards this clone: Other DNA sequences within the sample encode an identical CDR3.

Only in-frame clones appear in the TCRdb table, and some are missing; sequencing was by immunoSEQ multiplex PCR. Altogether roughly 370,000 clones are present, 87% being singletons, with the ten largest covering approximately 10%. This CDR3 region has 15 residues. Germline values: CDR1 MGHRA, CDR2 YSYEKL. V dropped 0 bases and J dropped 3 bases, with 9 bases sitting between them. This receptor was taken from a woman aged 50 to 60 who had recovered from COVID-19. The chain recombines TRBV4-1 with TRBJ1-5; D is unclear. The sequencing sample was made of PBMCs or T cells enriched from blood (not recorded which). CDR3 in DNA: TGCGCCAGCAGCCAAGATGCGGGGTACAATCAGCCCCAGCATTTT. Encoded protein: CASSQDAGYNQPQHF.